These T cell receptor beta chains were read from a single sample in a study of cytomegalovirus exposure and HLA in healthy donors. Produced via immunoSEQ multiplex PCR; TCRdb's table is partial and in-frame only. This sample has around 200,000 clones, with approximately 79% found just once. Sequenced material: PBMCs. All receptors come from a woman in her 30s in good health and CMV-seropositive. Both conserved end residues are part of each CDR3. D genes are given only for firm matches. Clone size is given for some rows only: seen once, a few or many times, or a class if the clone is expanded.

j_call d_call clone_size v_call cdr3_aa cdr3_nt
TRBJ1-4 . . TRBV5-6 CASSSEGRGGEKLFF TGTGCCAGCAGCTCAGAGGGTAGGGGGGGCGAAAAACTGTTTTTT
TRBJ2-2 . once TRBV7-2 CASSRRLLTGELFF TGTGCCAGCAGCCGGAGGCTCCTCACCGGGGAGCTGTTTTTT
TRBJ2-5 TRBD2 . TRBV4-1 CASSQDRAGAAQETQYF TGCGCCAGCAGCCAAGATCGAGCGGGAGCCGCCCAAGAGACCCAGTACTTC
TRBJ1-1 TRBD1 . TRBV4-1 CASSRAGTGGTEAFF TGCGCCAGCAGCCGAGCCGGGACAGGGGGCACTGAAGCTTTCTTT
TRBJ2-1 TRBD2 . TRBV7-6 CASSLGLGDNEQFF TGTGCCAGCAGCCTCGGACTAGGGGACAATGAGCAGTTCTTC
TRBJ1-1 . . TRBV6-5 CASSYDYTEAFF TGTGCCAGCAGTTACGACTACACTGAAGCTTTCTTT
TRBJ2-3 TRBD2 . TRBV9 CASSVALLAGPTDTQYF TGTGCCAGCAGCGTAGCCCTGTTAGCGGGACCCACAGATACGCAGTATTTT
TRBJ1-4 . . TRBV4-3 CASSQDGGGYEKLFF TGCGCCAGCAGCCAAGATGGGGGGGGCTATGAAAAACTGTTTTTT
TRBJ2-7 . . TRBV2 CASRGPGQLAVWGDEQYF TGTGCCAGCAGGGGTCCGGGACAGCTAGCTGTCTGGGGGGACGAGCAGTACTTC
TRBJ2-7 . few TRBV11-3 CASSLDGSSYEQYF TGTGCCAGCAGCTTAGACGGGAGTTCCTACGAGCAGTACTTC
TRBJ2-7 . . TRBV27 CASSLVGDTYEQYF TGTGCCAGCAGTCTTGTGGGGGACACCTACGAGCAGTACTTC
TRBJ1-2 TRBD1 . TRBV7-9 CASSSGGQAIDYGYTF TGTGCCAGCAGCTCGGGGGGACAGGCGATCGACTATGGCTACACCTTC
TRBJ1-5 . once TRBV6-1 CASRAGIDGMPQHF TGTGCCAGCAGGGCAGGGATTGACGGTATGCCCCAGCATTTT
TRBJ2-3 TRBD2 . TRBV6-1 CASSVGLAGGRYTDTQYF TGTGCCAGCAGTGTGGGACTAGCGGGGGGGCGATACACAGATACGCAGTATTTT
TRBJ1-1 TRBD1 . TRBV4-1 CASSQDLGDRGRTEAFF TGCGCCAGCAGCCAAGATTTGGGGGACAGGGGGCGGACTGAAGCTTTCTTT
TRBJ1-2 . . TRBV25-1 CASSEYLPGEGLSGYTF TGTGCCAGCAGTGAATATCTCCCGGGGGAGGGTTTGAGCGGCTACACCTTC
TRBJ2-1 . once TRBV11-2 CASSLVAEIYNEQFF TGTGCCAGCAGCTTAGTTGCGGAGATTTACAATGAGCAGTTCTTC
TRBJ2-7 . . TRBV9 CASSPGSRVYEQYF TGTGCCAGCAGCCCCGGCAGCAGGGTCTACGAGCAGTACTTC
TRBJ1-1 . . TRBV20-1 CSAKLVSEAFF TGCAGTGCTAAGTTAGTCTCTGAAGCTTTCTTT
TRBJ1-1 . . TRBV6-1 CASSLDSRPEAFF TGTGCCAGCAGTCTCGACAGCCGACCTGAAGCTTTCTTT
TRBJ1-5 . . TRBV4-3 CASSQDTGIDQPQHF TGCGCCAGCAGCCAAGATACAGGGATCGATCAGCCCCAGCATTTT
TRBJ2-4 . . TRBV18 CASSPMGRGNGKNIQYF TGTGCCAGCTCCCCCATGGGAAGGGGAAATGGCAAAAACATTCAGTACTTC
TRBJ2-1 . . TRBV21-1 CASSKDQTSGRAGGTYNEQFF TGTGCCAGCAGCAAAGACCAGACTAGCGGGAGGGCCGGTGGTACCTACAATGAGCAGTTCTTC
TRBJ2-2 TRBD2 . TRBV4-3 CASSQDLSGRALVVGELFF TGCGCCAGCAGCCAAGATCTGAGCGGGAGGGCCCTCGTGGTCGGGGAGCTGTTTTTT
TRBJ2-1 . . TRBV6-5 CASSYSMSRDEQFF TGTGCCAGCAGTTACTCGATGAGTCGGGATGAGCAGTTCTTC
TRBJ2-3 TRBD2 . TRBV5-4 CASSYLAGGQGDTQYF TGTGCCAGCAGTTATCTAGCGGGAGGGCAGGGAGATACGCAGTATTTT
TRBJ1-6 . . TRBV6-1 CASSDWTVYNSPLHF TGTGCCAGCAGTGACTGGACAGTTTATAATTCACCCCTCCACTTT
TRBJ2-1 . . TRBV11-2 CASSLRSYNEQFF TGTGCCAGCAGCTTACGGTCCTACAATGAGCAGTTCTTC
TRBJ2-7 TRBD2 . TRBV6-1 CASRGTSGSWEQYF TGTGCCAGCAGGGGGACTAGCGGGAGTTGGGAGCAGTACTTC
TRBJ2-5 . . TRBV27 CASSPYQETQYF TGTGCCAGCAGTCCGTACCAAGAGACCCAGTACTTC
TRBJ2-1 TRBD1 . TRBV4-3 CASSLRQGNEQFF TGCGCCAGCAGCCTCCGACAGGGAAACGAGCAGTTCTTC
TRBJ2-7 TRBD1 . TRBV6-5 CASSRQGAAYEQYF TGTGCCAGCAGTCGACAGGGGGCTGCCTACGAGCAGTACTTC
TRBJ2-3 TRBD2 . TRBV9 CASSPREGRDTQYF TGTGCCAGCAGCCCCCGGGAGGGCCGAGATACGCAGTATTTT
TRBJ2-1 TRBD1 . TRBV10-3 CAISDDRVRNEQFF TGTGCCATCAGTGATGACAGGGTAAGGAATGAGCAGTTCTTC
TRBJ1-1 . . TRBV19 CASSMGLNTEAFF TGTGCCAGTAGTATGGGACTCAACACTGAAGCTTTCTTT
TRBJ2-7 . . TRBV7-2 CASSLDGGGYEQYF TGTGCCAGCAGCTTAGATGGGGGCGGCTACGAGCAGTACTTC
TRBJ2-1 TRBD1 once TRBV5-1 CASSLGQGYDEQFF TGCGCCAGCAGCTTGGGACAGGGATACGATGAGCAGTTCTTC
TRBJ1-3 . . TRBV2 CASSVDSLISGNTIYF TGTGCCAGCAGTGTTGACAGCTTAATCTCTGGAAACACCATATATTTT
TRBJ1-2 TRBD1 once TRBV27 CASSLVGTGNYGYTF TGTGCCAGCAGTTTAGTCGGGACAGGGAACTATGGCTACACCTTC
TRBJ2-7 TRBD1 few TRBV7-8 CASSLAQGQGHEQYF TGTGCCAGCAGCTTAGCGCAAGGACAGGGTCACGAGCAGTACTTC
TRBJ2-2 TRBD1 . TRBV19 CASIPGQGNTGELFF TGTGCCAGTATTCCGGGACAGGGGAACACCGGGGAGCTGTTTTTT
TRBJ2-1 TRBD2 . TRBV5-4 CASSLDGGAAINEQFF TGTGCCAGCAGCTTGGACGGGGGGGCCGCTATCAATGAGCAGTTCTTC
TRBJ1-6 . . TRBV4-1 CASSQESRAWGSPLHF TGCGCCAGCAGCCAAGAGAGCAGGGCCTGGGGTTCACCCCTCCACTTT
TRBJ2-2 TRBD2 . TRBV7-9 CASSPGLGGTGELFF TGTGCCAGCAGCCCGGGACTAGGGGGCACCGGGGAGCTGTTTTTT
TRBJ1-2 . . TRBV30 CAWTPGDGYTF TGTGCCTGGACCCCAGGGGACGGCTACACCTTC
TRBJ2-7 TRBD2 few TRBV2 CASSAGTSNDEQYF TGTGCCAGCAGTGCCGGGACTAGTAACGACGAGCAGTACTTC
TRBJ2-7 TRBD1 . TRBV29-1 CSVWDRTFYEQYF TGCAGCGTGTGGGACAGGACTTTCTACGAGCAGTACTTC